The 27 T cell receptor beta chains below were found in one sample sequenced in a study of shared clonotypes between healthy human individuals. Positive CCR7 selection of CD45RO-negative cells yielded the naive CD8 cells, and terminally differentiated effector memory CD45RA+ cells were excluded. TCRdb keeps only in-frame clones here, not all; method: immunoSEQ multiplex PCR. Of some 2.1 million clones in the sample, just over 90% were seen once. The source material was naive CD8+ T cells from PBMCs. The receptors derive from a man aged 18 to 30 in good health. Some clones in this sample may be carry-over from other donors' samples.

The V gene is TRBV7-8, the J gene TRBJ2-1, with D uncertain. Trimming took 6 bases from V and 8 from J, leaving 14 bases between them. The CDR3 spans 13 residues. Per germline, CDR1 SGHVS and CDR2 FQNEAQ. As DNA, the CDR3 is TGTGCCAGCAGTGAACGACTCTGGGATGAGCAGTTCTTC. It codes for CASSERLWDEQFF. Supplemented by reference TRBV7-8 and TRBJ2-1, the full variable domain reads GAGVSQSPRYKVAKRGQDVALRCDPISGHVSLFWYQQALGQGPEFLTYFQNEAQLDKSGLPSDRFFAERPEGSVSTLKIQRTQQEDSAVYLCASSERLWDEQFFGPGTRLTVL.

This rearrangement joins TRBV9 to TRBJ2-7, with a tentative D call TRBD2 (6 bases). CDR1 and CDR2 (germline): SGDLS, YYNGEE. With 0 bases removed from V and 3 bases from J, the gap between germline ends came to 13 bases. The CDR3 covers 15 residues. The CDR3 DNA is TGTGCCAGCAGCGTAGCCGGGGTAGCGGACTACGAGCAGTACTTC. Translating gives CASSVAGVADYEQYF.

The gene calls are TRBV15 and TRBJ2-5, with D perhaps TRBD1 (6 bases). This CDR3 comprises 15 residues. From germline, CDR1 is LNHNV and CDR2 YYDKDF (reference sequence). V lost 4 bases, J lost 5 bases, and 17 bases lay in between. The CDR3 protein is CATSKNPGERETQYF. The CDR3 DNA reads TGTGCCACCAGCAAAAACCCAGGGGAAAGGGAGACCCAGTACTTC.

Remarks on this clone: This may stem from a read error, because a much larger clone lies one nucleotide away. Other DNA sequences in the sample encode the same CDR3. CDR3 residues: CASSLGQTYEQYF. CDR3 sequence (DNA): TGTGCCAGCAGTTTAGGACAAACCTACGAGCAGTACTTC. This chain links TRBV25-1 with TRBJ2-7; TRBD1 might be the D (5 bases). CDR3 length: 13 amino acids. Germline lookup yields CDR1 MGHDK and CDR2 SYGVNS. Trimming removed 5 bases at V and 2 bases at J, with 10 bases between.

The chain couples TRBV28 to TRBJ1-6; 11 nucleotides match TRBD1. Germline trimming cut 6 bases from V and 10 bases from J; bases unmatched to any gene: 14. Germline CDR1 and CDR2: MDHEN and SYDVKM. This CDR3 has 17 residues. CDR3 bases: TGTGCCAGCAGGACTTGGGACAGGGGGATTGAAGGATCACCCCTCCACTTT. This translates into CASRTWDRGIEGSPLHF.

This chain connects TRBV9 to TRBJ1-1, with D possibly TRBD1 on 5 matching bases. The germline gives CDR1 SGDLS, CDR2 YYNGEE. There are 14 residues in the CDR3. Trimming stripped 4 bases from V and 3 bases from J, with 13 bases between. The CDR3 spells CASSPRAPDTEAFF. The CDR3 DNA is TGTGCCAGCAGCCCCAGGGCACCCGACACTGAAGCTTTCTTT.

The CDR3 is CASSPRGTLKETQYF. CDR3 in DNA: TGTGCCAGCAGCCCGAGGGGGACATTAAAAGAGACCCAGTACTTC. The chain is built from TRBV7-6 and TRBJ2-5, with a possible D match to TRBD1 (6 bases). V lost 5 bases and J lost 3, with 16 bases in between. The CDR3 extends over 15 amino acids. CDR1 is SGHVS, CDR2 FNYEAQ, per germline.

This clone was picked up a small number of times. V usage is TRBV29-1 and J usage is TRBJ1-1; D ambiguous. Germline V lookup: CDR1 SQVTM, CDR2 ANQGSEA. V was trimmed by 8 bases and J by 4 bases, leaving 23 bases between them. The CDR3 is made up of 15 amino acids. CDR3 DNA sequence: TGCAGCTCTGAGATGAGCCAAATCCAATCCACTGAAGCTTTCTTT. Its translation is CSSEMSQIQSTEAFF.

The chain has TRBV7-8 and TRBJ2-5, with a weak D call TRBD1 (6 bases). CDR1 and CDR2 from the germline V gene are SGHVS and FQNEAQ. Trimming cost V 5 bases and J 1 base, with 11 bases left between them. This CDR3 contains 14 residues. Here the CDR3 reads CASSTNRAQETQYF. CDR3 nucleotides: TGTGCCAGCAGCACCAACAGGGCCCAAGAGACCCAGTACTTC.

This chain uses TRBV15 with TRBJ1-2; D possibly corresponds to TRBD1 (5 bases). The ends were cut back, 8 bases at V and 8 bases at J, with 12 bases in the middle. There are 11 residues in the CDR3. From germline, CDR1 is LNHNV and CDR2 YYDKDF (reference sequence). DNA of the CDR3: TGTGCCACCTCGCAGGGAGGGGGCTACACCTTC. This translates into CATSQGGGYTF. Drawing the rest from reference TRBV15 and TRBJ1-2, the complete variable domain is DAMVIQNPRYQVTQFGKPVTLSCSQTLNHNVMYWYQQKSSQAPKLLFHYYDKDFNNEADTPDNFQSRRPNTSFCFLDIRSPGLGDTAMYLCATSQGGGYTFGSGTRLTVV.

J is TRBJ1-4 and V is TRBV19; no definite D call. Trimming removed 2 bases at V and 8 bases at J, with 12 bases between. The CDR3 is 14 residues long. The germline V gene has CDR1 LNHDA and CDR2 SQIVND (reference sequence). CDR3 bases: TGTGCCAGTAGTATAACCGAACGGAGGGAAAAACTGTTTTTT. As protein: CASSITERREKLFF.

This sequence joins TRBV29-1 and TRBJ2-7, with unresolved D. Germline CDR1 reads SQVTM; CDR2 reads ANQGSEA. Trimming left V 1 base short and J 0 bases short, with 7 bases between. The CDR3 is made up of 13 amino acids. The CDR3 loop is CSVEASASYEQYF. The CDR3 region has the DNA TGCAGCGTTGAAGCGTCAGCCTCCTACGAGCAGTACTTC.

The gene calls are TRBV28 and TRBJ2-3, with 14 bases lining up with TRBD2. V shed 11 bases, J shed 9 bases, and the junction held 7 bases outside the gene matches. Germline loops: CDR1 MDHEN, CDR2 SYDVKM. This CDR3 comprises 13 residues. CDR3 in DNA: TGTGCCTGGGGACTAGCGGGGGACACGACGCAGTATTTT. Translated: CAWGLAGDTTQYF.

V is TRBV2 and J is TRBJ1-4, with TRBD1 matching 11 bases. This CDR3 comprises 15 residues. Germline V gives CDR1 SNHLY, CDR2 FYNNEI. Trimming at V came to 8 bases and at J to 8 bases, leaving 10 bases not matched to a gene. The CDR3 DNA follows: TGTGCCAGCGTGGGCGAGGACAGGGGGCTCGAAAAACTGTTTTTT. Encoded protein: CASVGEDRGLEKLFF.

This chain connects TRBV5-5 to TRBJ2-7; 7 nucleotides match TRBD1. The CDR3 is 14 amino acids. The ends lost 7 bases at V and 2 bases at J; junction bases unmatched: 9. Germline lookup yields CDR1 SGHKS and CDR2 YYEKEE (reference sequence). Here the CDR3 reads CASLSRDSPYEQYF. CDR3 in DNA: TGTGCCAGCCTGTCCCGGGACAGTCCCTACGAGCAGTACTTC.

The chain joins TRBV27 to TRBJ2-7; tentatively, D is TRBD1 (6 bases). Germline CDR1 reads MNHEY; CDR2 reads SMNVEV (reference sequence). This CDR3 contains 15 residues. Deletions cut 6 bases from V and 2 bases from J, with 17 bases between. CDR3: CASRWGPGQTYEQYF. The CDR3 DNA follows: TGTGCCAGCAGGTGGGGACCGGGACAAACCTACGAGCAGTACTTC.

This sequence joins TRBV19 and TRBJ2-1; D possibly uses TRBD1 or TRBD2 (5 bases each). V gave up 4 bases and J gave up 0 bases, with 13 bases separating them. The CDR3 runs to 16 residues. From germline, CDR1 is LNHDA and CDR2 SQIVND (reference sequence). The DNA of the CDR3 is TGTGCCAGTAGTAGAATTTGGGGGAGCTCCTACAATGAGCAGTTCTTC. Residues: CASSRIWGSSYNEQFF.

V gene TRBV4-1 combines with J gene TRBJ2-7, with 7 nucleotides matching TRBD1. CDR1 MGHRA and CDR2 YSYEKL come from the germline V gene. This CDR3 has 15 amino acids. V was clipped by 1 base and J by 5 bases; unmatched bases: 8. The DNA for the CDR3 is TGCGCCAGCAGCCAAGTGACAGGGAGAGAGGACGAGCAGTACTTC. Its translation is CASSQVTGREDEQYF.

V gene TRBV5-5 combines with J gene TRBJ2-7; 7 positions agree with TRBD1. CDR1 and CDR2 (germline): SGHKS, YYEKEE (reference sequence). CDR3 size: 15 residues. The J segment lost 3 bases and the V segment lost 2 bases, leaving 8 bases of the junction unmatched. Written as DNA, the CDR3 is TGTGCCAGCAGCTTATCAGGGACAGTTGGCTACGAGCAGTACTTC. This translates into CASSLSGTVGYEQYF.

The chain recombines TRBV27 with TRBJ2-7; TRBD2 matches 9 bases. CDR3 length equals 13 residues. Germline values: CDR1 MNHEY, CDR2 SMNVEV (reference sequence). V dropped 7 bases and J dropped 2; count of bases not matched to a gene: 3. CDR3 in DNA: TGTGCCAGCACTAGCGGGACAACCTACGAGCAGTACTTC. The encoded protein is CASTSGTTYEQYF.

This chain links TRBV7-9 with TRBJ2-2; 7 bases are a match to TRBD1. V shed 9 bases and J 6 bases; nucleotides not matched to a gene: 13. From germline, CDR1 is SEHNR and CDR2 FQNEAQ (reference sequence). The CDR3 totals 15 residues. CDR3 DNA sequence: TGTGCCAGTACCCCCGGGACAGTAAAGGCCGGGGAGCTGTTTTTT. Protein: CASTPGTVKAGELFF.

V usage is TRBV7-9 and J usage is TRBJ1-2; 7 bases agree with TRBD1. Per germline, CDR1 SEHNR and CDR2 FQNEAQ (reference sequence). The CDR3 has 16 residues. V dropped 1 base and J dropped 0; count of bases not matched to a gene: 5. The CDR3 DNA is TGTGCCAGCAGCTTAGAAACAGGGGCCTCTAACTATGGCTACACCTTC. Its protein is CASSLETGASNYGYTF. Filled out from reference TRBV7-9 and TRBJ1-2, the complete variable domain reads DTGVSQNPRHKITKRGQNVTFRCDPISEHNRLYWYRQTLGQGPEFLTYFQNEAQLEKSRLLSDRFSAERPKGSFSTLEIQRTEQGDSAMYLCASSLETGASNYGYTFGSGTRLTVV.

J is TRBJ2-1 and V is TRBV27, with D possibly matching TRBD1 (6 bases). The V gene's germline CDR1 is MNHEY and CDR2 SMNVEV (reference sequence). The CDR3 runs to 15 residues. V lost 5 bases and J lost 6, with 17 bases in between. CDR3: CASSPGVGVGNEQFF. The CDR3 DNA reads TGTGCCAGCAGTCCAGGGGTTGGGGTAGGCAATGAGCAGTTCTTC.

The chain combines TRBV4-2 with TRBJ2-1; the match to TRBD2 covers 10 bases. From germline, CDR1 is LGHNA and CDR2 YNFKEQ. The CDR3 covers 22 residues. The ends lost 1 base at V and 0 bases at J; junction bases unmatched: 18. For the CDR3, the DNA is TGTGCCAGCAGCCAAGCCCTCGGCGGGACTAGCGCCTCCACCAGCTCCTACAATGAGCAGTTCTTC. It codes for CASSQALGGTSASTSSYNEQFF.

The chain is built from TRBV19 and TRBJ2-7; 9 positions match TRBD1. The V segment lost 4 bases and the J segment 4 bases; nucleotides outside the gene matches: 5. Germline V lookup: CDR1 LNHDA, CDR2 SQIVND (reference sequence). This CDR3 contains 14 residues. CDR3 loop: CASSKPGQGYEQYF. The CDR3 region has the DNA TGTGCCAGTAGTAAACCGGGACAGGGTTACGAGCAGTACTTC.

V usage is TRBV4-2 and J usage is TRBJ2-5; 8 nucleotides agree with TRBD1. V was clipped by 4 bases and J by 2 bases; unmatched bases: 6. This CDR3 spans 15 amino acids. Germline V gene sequence: CDR1 LGHNA, CDR2 YNFKEQ. CDR3 nucleotide sequence: TGTGCCAGCAGCCGAGGACAGGGCGGACAAGAGACCCAGTACTTC. Residues: CASSRGQGGQETQYF.

The genes are TRBV9 and TRBJ2-2, with TRBD2 identical over 12 bases. Per the germline V gene, CDR1 is SGDLS and CDR2 is YYNGEE. The CDR3 loop spans 18 amino acids. Trimming removed 3 bases from V and 3 bases from J; junction bases left unmatched: 9. CDR3 protein: CASSELVTSGGYTGELFF. As DNA, the CDR3 is TGTGCCAGCAGCGAGCTTGTGACTAGCGGGGGATACACCGGGGAGCTGTTTTTT.